The rows below give T cell receptor beta chains drawn from one sample of a study of OX40 agonist ivuxolimab in advanced cancers. Only in-frame clones appear in the TCRdb table, and some are missing; sequencing was by immunoSEQ multiplex PCR. This sample has approximately 100,000 clones; about 90% occur once, and the top ten carry 0.7% to 1%. The source was CD4+ or CD8+ T cells sorted from blood, collected in a trial of the OX40 agonist ivuxolimab. Receptor source: an adult with an advanced solid tumor such as melanoma, head and neck, liver or kidney cancer. The conserved cysteine and the conserved F or W are not part of the CDR3 here.

CDR3 length: 11
V gene: TRBV2
CDR3 protein: ATLRSVGGELF

CDR3 length: 13
V gene: TRBV6-5
CDR3 protein: ASRPSSGGTDTQY

CDR3 length: 13
V gene: TRBV2
CDR3 protein: ASSGLAGVSYEQY

CDR3 length: 12
V gene: TRBV7-8
CDR3 protein: ASSLVGGTDTQY

CDR3 length: 14
V gene: TRBV7-2
CDR3 protein: ASSLQGVSGANVLT

CDR3 length: 14
V gene: TRBV7-2
CDR3 protein: ASSAAGTALGWGYT

CDR3 length: 13
V gene: TRBV7-9
CDR3 protein: ASSLGGGVGGTQY

CDR3 length: 14
V gene: TRBV9
CDR3 protein: ASSVPQGTKNTEAF

CDR3 length: 12
V gene: TRBV28
CDR3 protein: ASSLQMISYEQY

CDR3 length: 14
V gene: TRBV27
CDR3 protein: ASGHGTGSVGTEAF

CDR3 length: 14
V gene: TRBV7-8
CDR3 protein: ASSLAAFMAGGGYT

CDR3 length: 12
V gene: TRBV2
CDR3 protein: ASSPGQNTGELF

CDR3 length: 11
V gene: TRBV6-5
CDR3 protein: ASSYERRKEAF

CDR3 length: 12
V gene: TRBV10-3
CDR3 protein: AIRQGARDTEAF

CDR3 length: 10
V gene: TRBV18
CDR3 protein: ASSPPGYEQY

CDR3 length: 14
V gene: TRBV28
CDR3 protein: ASSLGAGGRYNEQF

CDR3 length: 12
V gene: TRBV25-1
CDR3 protein: ASSRGRGGYGYT

CDR3 length: 10
V gene: TRBV5-1
CDR3 protein: ASSFIADTQY

CDR3 length: 14
V gene: TRBV4-1
CDR3 protein: ASSQDRRTGGYGYT

CDR3 length: 10
V gene: TRBV27
CDR3 protein: ASSLLGQGLH

CDR3 length: 15
V gene: TRBV12-1
CDR3 protein: ASSETRDRGFWETQY

CDR3 length: 15
V gene: TRBV28
CDR3 protein: ASRDGTSGGERDTQY

CDR3 length: 14
V gene: TRBV4-3
CDR3 protein: ASSQEVSQTYNEQF

CDR3 length: 11
V gene: TRBV6-5
CDR3 protein: ASTRQGGSGYT

CDR3 length: 12
V gene: TRBV7-2
CDR3 protein: ASSSKWGDSPLH

CDR3 length: 11
V gene: TRBV4-1
CDR3 protein: ASSQDRDTEAF

CDR3 length: 11
V gene: TRBV6-1
CDR3 protein: ASSGDINYGYT

CDR3 length: 12
V gene: TRBV7-9
CDR3 protein: ASSLEGTGAEQF

CDR3 length: 12
V gene: TRBV11-2
CDR3 protein: ASSLGSSYYEQY

CDR3 length: 13
V gene: TRBV19
CDR3 protein: ASSISRGYQETQY

CDR3 length: 9
V gene: TRBV10-3
CDR3 protein: ATAQALEQY

CDR3 length: 13
V gene: TRBV7-2
CDR3 protein: ASSLTGGPSGTQY

CDR3 length: 11
V gene: TRBV28
CDR3 protein: ASSTRGGETQY

CDR3 length: 14
V gene: TRBV10-3
CDR3 protein: ASSPGLGPSTDTQY

CDR3 length: 11
V gene: TRBV5-1
CDR3 protein: ASSPGQGDTIY

CDR3 length: 14
V gene: TRBV6-6
CDR3 protein: ASRPPGLAGGNEQF

CDR3 length: 11
V gene: TRBV4-3
CDR3 protein: ASSVGAMDTQY

CDR3 length: 10
V gene: TRBV7-6
CDR3 protein: ASSLGTGELF

CDR3 length: 11
V gene: TRBV30
CDR3 protein: AWEQGAGETQY

CDR3 length: 13
V gene: TRBV28
CDR3 protein: ASSLGPGLNTEAF

CDR3 length: 11
V gene: TRBV5-1
CDR3 protein: ASSLEGGAEAF

CDR3 length: 10
V gene: TRBV28
CDR3 protein: ASSPRPNEQY